This T cell receptor beta chain was found in a study of graft-versus-host responses after intestinal transplantation. Study summary: Anti-thymocyte globulin induction preceded about 3 years of tacrolimus and steroid maintenance in all recipients.

TCRdb's table, derived via immunoSEQ multiplex PCR, lists solely in-frame clones and lacks some. Of about 6,900 clones listed, approximately 25% are singletons. The V and J ends lost 1 base and 11 bases respectively, with 6 bases between them. Germline assignment: CDR1 SEHNR and CDR2 FQNEAQ (reference sequence). CDR3 length equals 12 residues. Irradiated, violet-dye-labeled stimulators (roughly 200,000) were plated alongside roughly 200,000 CFSE-labeled responders. Sorted cells were CFSE-low CD3+CD4+ or CD3+CD8+ proliferating responders. This clone was observed a few times. The source was alloreactive CD4+ T cells from a mixed lymphocyte reaction culture, collected before transplantation. Subset meaning: CFSE-low proliferating T cells sorted from roughly 6-day pre-transplant mixed lymphocyte reaction (GvH or HvG direction). The clonotype comes from a human patient who was an organ donor for intestinal transplantation. The chain carries TRBV7-9 and TRBJ1-6, with D hard to call. The CDR3 DNA reads as TGTGCCAGCAGCTTAGATTTCCCACCCCTCCACTTT. Translating it yields CASSLDFPPLHF.